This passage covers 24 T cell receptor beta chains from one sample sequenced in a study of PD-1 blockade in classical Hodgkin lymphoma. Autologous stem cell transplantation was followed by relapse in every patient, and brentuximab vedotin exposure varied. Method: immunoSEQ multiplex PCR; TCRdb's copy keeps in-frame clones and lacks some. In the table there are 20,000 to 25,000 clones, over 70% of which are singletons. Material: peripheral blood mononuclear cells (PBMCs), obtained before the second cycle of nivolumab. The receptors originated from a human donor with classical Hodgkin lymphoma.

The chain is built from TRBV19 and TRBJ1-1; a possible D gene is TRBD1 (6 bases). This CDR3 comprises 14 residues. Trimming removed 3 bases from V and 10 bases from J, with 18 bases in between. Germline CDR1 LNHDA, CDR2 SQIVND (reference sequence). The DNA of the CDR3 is TGTGCCAGTAGTATCCTAACAGGGCAAGGGAGAGCTTTCTTT. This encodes CASSILTGQGRAFF.

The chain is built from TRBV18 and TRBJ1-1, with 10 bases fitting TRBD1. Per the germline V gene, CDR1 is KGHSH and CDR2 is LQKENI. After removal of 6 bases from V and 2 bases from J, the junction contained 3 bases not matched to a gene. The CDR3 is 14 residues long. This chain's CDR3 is CASSRQGANTEAFF. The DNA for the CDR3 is TGTGCCAGCTCGCGACAGGGGGCCAACACTGAAGCTTTCTTT. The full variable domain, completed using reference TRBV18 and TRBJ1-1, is NAGVMQNPRHLVRRRGQEARLRCSPMKGHSHVYWYRQLPEEGLKFMVYLQKENIIDESGMPKERFSAEFPKEGPSILRIQQVVRGDSAAYFCASSRQGANTEAFFGQGTRLTVV.

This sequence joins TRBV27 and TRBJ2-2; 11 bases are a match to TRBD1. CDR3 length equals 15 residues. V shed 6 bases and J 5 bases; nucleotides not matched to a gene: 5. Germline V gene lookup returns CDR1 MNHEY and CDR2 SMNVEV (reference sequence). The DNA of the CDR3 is TGTGCCAGCAGGGGACAGGGGGTTGGGACCGGGGAGCTGTTTTTT. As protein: CASRGQGVGTGELFF.

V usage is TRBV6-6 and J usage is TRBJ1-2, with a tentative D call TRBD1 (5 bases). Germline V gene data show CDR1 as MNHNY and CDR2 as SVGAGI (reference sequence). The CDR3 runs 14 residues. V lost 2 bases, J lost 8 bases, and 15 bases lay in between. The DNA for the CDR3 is TGTGCCAGCAGTTACGTCAGGGACCTTGGCGGCTACACCTTC. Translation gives CASSYVRDLGGYTF.

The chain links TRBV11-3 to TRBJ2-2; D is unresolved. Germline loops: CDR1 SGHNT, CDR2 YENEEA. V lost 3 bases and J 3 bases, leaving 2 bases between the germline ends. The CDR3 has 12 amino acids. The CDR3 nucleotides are TGTGCCAGCAGCTTGGACACCGGGGAGCTGTTTTTT. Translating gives CASSLDTGELFF.

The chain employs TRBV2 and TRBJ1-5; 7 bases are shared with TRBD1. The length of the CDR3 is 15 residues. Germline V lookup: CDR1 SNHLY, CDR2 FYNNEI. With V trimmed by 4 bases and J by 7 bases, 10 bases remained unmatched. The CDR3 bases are TGTGCCAGCAGTGGTATAGGGGGCGAGGGACAGCCCCAGCATTTT. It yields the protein CASSGIGGEGQPQHF.

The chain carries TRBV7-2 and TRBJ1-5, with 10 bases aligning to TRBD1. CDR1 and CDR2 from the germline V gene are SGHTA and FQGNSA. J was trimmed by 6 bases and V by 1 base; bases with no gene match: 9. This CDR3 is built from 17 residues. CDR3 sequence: CASSLGGQGLNGQPQHF. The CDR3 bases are TGTGCCAGCAGCTTAGGGGGACAGGGGTTGAACGGTCAGCCCCAGCATTTT.

CDR3 in amino acids: CSVEGIRRGYTF. The CDR3 bases are TGCAGCGTTGAGGGGATCCGGAGAGGCTACACCTTC. The chain couples TRBV29-1 to TRBJ1-2; no clear D gene. Trimming shortened V by 3 bases and J by 8 bases, and 13 bases separated the two germline ends. Germline CDR1 SQVTM, CDR2 ANQGSEA. The CDR3 has 12 amino acids.

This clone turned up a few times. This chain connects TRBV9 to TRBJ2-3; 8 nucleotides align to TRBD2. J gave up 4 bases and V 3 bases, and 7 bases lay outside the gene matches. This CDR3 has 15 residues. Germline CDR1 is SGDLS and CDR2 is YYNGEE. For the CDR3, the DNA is TGTGCCAGCAGCGCCCGAGCGGGAGAGGCAGATACGCAGTATTTT. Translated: CASSARAGEADTQYF.

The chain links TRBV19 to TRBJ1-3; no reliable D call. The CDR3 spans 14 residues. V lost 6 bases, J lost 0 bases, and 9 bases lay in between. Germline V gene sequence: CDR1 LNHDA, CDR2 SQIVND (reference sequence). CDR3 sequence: CASRPRSSGNTIYF. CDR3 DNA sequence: TGTGCCAGTAGGCCACGGAGCTCTGGAAACACCATATATTTT.

Here the CDR3 DNA reads TGTGCCAGCAGCTTGTTCCCTACAGCTGTCTATGGCTACACCTTC. This sequence encodes CASSLFPTAVYGYTF. The chain uses TRBV5-4 and TRBJ1-2; D is ambiguous. Per the germline V gene, CDR1 is SGHNT and CDR2 is YYREEE (reference sequence). There are 15 residues in the CDR3. Trimming shortened V by 1 base and J by 4 bases, and 14 bases separated the two germline ends. Supplemented by reference TRBV5-4 and TRBJ1-2, the full variable domain reads ETGVTQSPTHLIKTRGQQVTLRCSSQSGHNTVSWYQQALGQGPQFIFQYYREEENGRGNFPPRFSGLQFPNYSSELNVNALELDDSALYLCASSLFPTAVYGYTFGSGTRLTVV.

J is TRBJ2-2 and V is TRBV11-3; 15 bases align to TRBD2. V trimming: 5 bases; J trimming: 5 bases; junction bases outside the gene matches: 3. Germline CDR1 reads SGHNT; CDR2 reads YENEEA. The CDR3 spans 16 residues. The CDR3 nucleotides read TGTGCCAGCAGCCGCGGACTAGCGGGAGGGACCGGGGAGCTGTTTTTT. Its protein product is CASSRGLAGGTGELFF.

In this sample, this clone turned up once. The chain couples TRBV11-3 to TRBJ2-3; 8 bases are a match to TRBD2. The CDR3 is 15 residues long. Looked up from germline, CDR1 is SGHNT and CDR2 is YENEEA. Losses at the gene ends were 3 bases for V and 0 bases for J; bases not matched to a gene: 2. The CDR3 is CASSFLAGSTDTQYF. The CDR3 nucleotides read TGTGCCAGCAGCTTTCTAGCGGGTAGCACAGATACGCAGTATTTT. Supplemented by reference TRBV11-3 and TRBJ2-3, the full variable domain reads EAGVVQSPRYKIIEKKQPVAFWCNPISGHNTLYWYLQNLGQGPELLIRYENEEAVDDSQLPKDRFSAERLKGVDSTLKIQPAELGDSAVYLCASSFLAGSTDTQYFGPGTRLTVL.

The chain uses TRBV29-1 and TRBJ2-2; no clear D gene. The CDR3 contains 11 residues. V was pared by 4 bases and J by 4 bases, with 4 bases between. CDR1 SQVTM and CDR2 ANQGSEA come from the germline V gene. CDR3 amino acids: CSVGSTGELFF. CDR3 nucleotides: TGCAGCGTTGGAAGCACCGGGGAGCTGTTTTTT.

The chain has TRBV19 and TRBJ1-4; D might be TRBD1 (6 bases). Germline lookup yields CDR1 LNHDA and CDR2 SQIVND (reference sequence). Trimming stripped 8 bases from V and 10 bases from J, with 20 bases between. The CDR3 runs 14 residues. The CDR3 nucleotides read TGTGCCAGTGGGCAGTCAGGGGACGCCGGAAAACTGTTTTTT. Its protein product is CASGQSGDAGKLFF. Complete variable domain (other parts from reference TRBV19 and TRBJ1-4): DGGITQSPKYLFRKEGQNVTLSCEQNLNHDAMYWYRQDPGQGLRLIYYSQIVNDFQKGDIAEGYSVSREKKESFPLTVTSAQKNPTAFYLCASGQSGDAGKLFFGSGTQLSVL.

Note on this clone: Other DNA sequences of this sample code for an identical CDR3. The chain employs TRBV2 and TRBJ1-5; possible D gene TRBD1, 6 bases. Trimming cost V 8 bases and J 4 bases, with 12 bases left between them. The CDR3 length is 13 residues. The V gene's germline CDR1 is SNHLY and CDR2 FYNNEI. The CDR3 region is CASSDRVNQPQHF. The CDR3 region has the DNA TGTGCCAGCTCGGACAGAGTAAATCAGCCCCAGCATTTT. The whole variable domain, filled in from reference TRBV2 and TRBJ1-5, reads EPEVTQTPSHQVTQMGQEVILRCVPISNHLYFYWYRQILGQKVEFLVSFYNNEISEKSEIFDDQFSVERPDGSNFTLKIRSTKLEDSAMYFCASSDRVNQPQHFGDGTRLSIL.

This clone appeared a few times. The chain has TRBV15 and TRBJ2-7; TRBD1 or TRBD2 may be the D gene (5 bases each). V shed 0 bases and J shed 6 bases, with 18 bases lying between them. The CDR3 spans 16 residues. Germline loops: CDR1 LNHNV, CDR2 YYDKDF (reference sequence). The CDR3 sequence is CATSREIGSARGEQYF. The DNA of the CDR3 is TGTGCCACCAGCAGAGAAATTGGTAGCGCAAGGGGCGAGCAGTACTTC.

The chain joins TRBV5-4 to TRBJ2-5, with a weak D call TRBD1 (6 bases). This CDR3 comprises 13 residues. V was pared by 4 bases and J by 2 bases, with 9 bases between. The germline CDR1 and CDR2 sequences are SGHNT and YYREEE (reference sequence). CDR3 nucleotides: TGTGCCAGCAGCCCCGGGACACAAGAGACCCAGTACTTC. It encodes CASSPGTQETQYF. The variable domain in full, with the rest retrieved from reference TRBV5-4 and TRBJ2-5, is ETGVTQSPTHLIKTRGQQVTLRCSSQSGHNTVSWYQQALGQGPQFIFQYYREEENGRGNFPPRFSGLQFPNYSSELNVNALELDDSALYLCASSPGTQETQYFGPGTRLLVL.

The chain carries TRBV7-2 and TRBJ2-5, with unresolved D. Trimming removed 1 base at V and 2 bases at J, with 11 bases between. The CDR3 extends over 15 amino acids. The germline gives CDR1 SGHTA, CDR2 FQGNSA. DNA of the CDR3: TGTGCCAGCAGCTTAGGCCTAGAATGGCAAGAGACCCAGTACTTC. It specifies CASSLGLEWQETQYF.

The CDR3 loop reads CASSIGGETQYF. CDR3 DNA sequence: TGTGCCAGTAGTATTGGGGGGGAGACCCAGTACTTC. The V gene is TRBV19, the J gene TRBJ2-5, with a weak D call TRBD2 (6 bases). Germline V CDR1 and CDR2: LNHDA, SQIVND (reference sequence). The CDR3 covers 12 residues. V lost 3 bases, J lost 5 bases, and 7 bases lay in between.

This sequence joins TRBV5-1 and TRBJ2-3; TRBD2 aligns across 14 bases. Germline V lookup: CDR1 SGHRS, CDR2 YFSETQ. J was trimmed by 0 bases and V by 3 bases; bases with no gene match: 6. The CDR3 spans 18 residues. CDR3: CASSSGLAGEHSTDTQYF. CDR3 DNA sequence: TGCGCCAGCAGCTCGGGACTAGCGGGGGAACATAGCACAGATACGCAGTATTTT.

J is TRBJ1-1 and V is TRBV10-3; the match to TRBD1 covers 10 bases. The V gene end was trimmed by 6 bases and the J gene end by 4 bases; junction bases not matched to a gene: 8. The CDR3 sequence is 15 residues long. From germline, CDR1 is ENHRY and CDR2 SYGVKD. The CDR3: CAIRGQGVSGTEAFF. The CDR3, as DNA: TGTGCCATCAGAGGACAGGGGGTGAGCGGCACTGAAGCTTTCTTT.

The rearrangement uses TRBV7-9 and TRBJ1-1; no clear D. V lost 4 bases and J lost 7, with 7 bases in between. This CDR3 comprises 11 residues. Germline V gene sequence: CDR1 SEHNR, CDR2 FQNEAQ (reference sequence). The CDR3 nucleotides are TGTGCCAGCAGCTCCTTGGGTGAAGCTTTCTTT. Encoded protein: CASSSLGEAFF.

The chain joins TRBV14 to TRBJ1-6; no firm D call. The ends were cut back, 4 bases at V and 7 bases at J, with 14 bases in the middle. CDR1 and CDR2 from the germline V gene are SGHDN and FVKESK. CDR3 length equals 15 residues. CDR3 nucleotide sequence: TGTGCCAGCAGCCGCCTCCGGGTCGGCAATTCACCCCTCCACTTT. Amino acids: CASSRLRVGNSPLHF.